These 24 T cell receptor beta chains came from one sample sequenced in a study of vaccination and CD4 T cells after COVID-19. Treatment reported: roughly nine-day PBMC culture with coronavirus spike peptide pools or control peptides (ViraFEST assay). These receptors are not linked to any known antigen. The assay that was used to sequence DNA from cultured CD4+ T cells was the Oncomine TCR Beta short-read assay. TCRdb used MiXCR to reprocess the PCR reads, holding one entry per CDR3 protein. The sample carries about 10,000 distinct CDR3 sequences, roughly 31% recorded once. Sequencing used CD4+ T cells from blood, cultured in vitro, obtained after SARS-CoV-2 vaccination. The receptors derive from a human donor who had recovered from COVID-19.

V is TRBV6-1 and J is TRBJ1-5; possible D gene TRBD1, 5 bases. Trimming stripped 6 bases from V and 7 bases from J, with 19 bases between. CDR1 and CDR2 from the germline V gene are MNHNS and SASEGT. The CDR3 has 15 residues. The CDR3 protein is CASSPVQGWSQPQHF. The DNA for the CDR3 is TGTGCCAGCAGCCCTGTGCAGGGTTGGTCCCAGCCCCAGCATTTT.

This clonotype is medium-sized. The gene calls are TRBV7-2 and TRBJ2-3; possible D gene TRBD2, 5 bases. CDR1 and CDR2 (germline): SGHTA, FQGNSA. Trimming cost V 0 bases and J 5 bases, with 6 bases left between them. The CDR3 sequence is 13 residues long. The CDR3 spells CASSLAAGDTQYF. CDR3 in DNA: TGTGCCAGCAGCTTAGCGGCGGGAGATACGCAGTATTTT.

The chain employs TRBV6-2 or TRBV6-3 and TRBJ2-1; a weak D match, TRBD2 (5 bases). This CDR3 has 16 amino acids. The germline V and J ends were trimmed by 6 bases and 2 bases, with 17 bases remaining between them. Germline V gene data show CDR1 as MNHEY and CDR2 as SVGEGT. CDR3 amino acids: CASSPTPGAAYNEQFF. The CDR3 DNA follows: TGTGCCAGCAGCCCCACCCCCGGAGCGGCCTACAATGAGCAGTTCTTC.

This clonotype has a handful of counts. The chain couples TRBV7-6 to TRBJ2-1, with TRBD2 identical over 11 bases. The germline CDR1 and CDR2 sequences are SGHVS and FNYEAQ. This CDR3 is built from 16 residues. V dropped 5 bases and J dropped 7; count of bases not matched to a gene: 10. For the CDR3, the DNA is TGTGCCAGCAGCCTAGAGACTAGCGGGGCCCGAAATGAGCAGTTCTTC. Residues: CASSLETSGARNEQFF.

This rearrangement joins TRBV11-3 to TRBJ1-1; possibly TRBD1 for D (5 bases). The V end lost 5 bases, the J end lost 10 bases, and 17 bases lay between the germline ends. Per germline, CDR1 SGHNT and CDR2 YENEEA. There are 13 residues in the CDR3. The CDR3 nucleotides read TGTGCCAGCAGCCCTCGGGAAGGGGCTAGAGCTTTCTTT. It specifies CASSPREGARAFF.

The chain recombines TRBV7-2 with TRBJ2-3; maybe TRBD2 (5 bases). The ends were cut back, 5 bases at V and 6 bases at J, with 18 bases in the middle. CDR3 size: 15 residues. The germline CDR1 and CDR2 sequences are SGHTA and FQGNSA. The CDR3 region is CASSRSGPAADTQYF. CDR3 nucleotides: TGTGCCAGCAGCCGCAGCGGTCCTGCGGCTGATACGCAGTATTTT.

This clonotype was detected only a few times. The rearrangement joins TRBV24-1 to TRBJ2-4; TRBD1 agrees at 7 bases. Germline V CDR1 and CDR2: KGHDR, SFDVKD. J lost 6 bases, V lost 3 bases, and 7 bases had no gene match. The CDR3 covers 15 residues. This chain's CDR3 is CATSDRGTAGNIQYF. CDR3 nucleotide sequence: TGTGCCACCAGTGATCGAGGGACAGCAGGAAACATTCAGTACTTC.

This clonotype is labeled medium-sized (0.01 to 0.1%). The CDR3 coding sequence is TGTGCCAGCAGCCCTCAGGGGTTGGGGGGGAACACTGAAGCTTTCTTT. It encodes CASSPQGLGGNTEAFF. The chain uses TRBV27 and TRBJ1-1; possibly TRBD1 for D (6 bases). Trimming left V 6 bases short and J 1 base short, with 18 bases between. The CDR3 spans 16 residues. Germline CDR1 is MNHEY and CDR2 is SMNVEV (reference sequence).

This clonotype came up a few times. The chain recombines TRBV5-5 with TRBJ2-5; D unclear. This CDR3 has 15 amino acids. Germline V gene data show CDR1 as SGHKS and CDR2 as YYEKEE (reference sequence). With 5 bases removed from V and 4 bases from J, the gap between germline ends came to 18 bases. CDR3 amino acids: CASSSTQPRRETQYF. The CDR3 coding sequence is TGTGCCAGCAGTTCAACACAGCCCAGGAGAGAGACCCAGTACTTC. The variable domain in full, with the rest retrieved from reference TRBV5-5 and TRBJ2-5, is DAGVTQSPTHLIKTRGQQVTLRCSPISGHKSVSWYQQVLGQGPQFIFQYYEKEERGRGNFPDRFSARQFPNYSSELNVNALLLGDSALYLCASSSTQPRRETQYFGPGTRLLVL.

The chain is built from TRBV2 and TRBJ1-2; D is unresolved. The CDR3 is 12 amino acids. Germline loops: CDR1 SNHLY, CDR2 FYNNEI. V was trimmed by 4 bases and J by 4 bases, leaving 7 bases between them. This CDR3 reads CASSGSSYGYTF. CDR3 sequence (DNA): TGTGCCAGCAGTGGGTCTTCCTATGGCTACACCTTC.

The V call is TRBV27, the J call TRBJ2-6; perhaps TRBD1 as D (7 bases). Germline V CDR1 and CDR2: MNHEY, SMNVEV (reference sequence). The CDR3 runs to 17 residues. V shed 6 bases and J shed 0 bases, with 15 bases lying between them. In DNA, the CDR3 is TGTGCCAGCAGGAGGGGGCTCGGGGGCTCTGGGGCCAACGTCCTGACTTTC. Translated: CASRRGLGGSGANVLTF.

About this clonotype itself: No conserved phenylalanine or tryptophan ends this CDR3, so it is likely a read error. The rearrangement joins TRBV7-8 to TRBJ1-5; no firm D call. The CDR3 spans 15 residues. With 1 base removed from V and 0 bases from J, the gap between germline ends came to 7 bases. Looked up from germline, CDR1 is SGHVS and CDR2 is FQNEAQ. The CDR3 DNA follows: TGTGCCAGCAGCTTAGGGCATTATAGCAATCAGCCCCAGCATCTT. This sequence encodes CASSLGHYSNQPQHL.

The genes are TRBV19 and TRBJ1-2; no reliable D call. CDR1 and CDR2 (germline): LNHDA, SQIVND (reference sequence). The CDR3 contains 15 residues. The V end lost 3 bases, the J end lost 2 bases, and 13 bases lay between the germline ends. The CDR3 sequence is CASSITPGGNYGYTF. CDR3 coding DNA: TGTGCCAGTAGTATCACCCCCGGCGGCAACTATGGCTACACCTTC.

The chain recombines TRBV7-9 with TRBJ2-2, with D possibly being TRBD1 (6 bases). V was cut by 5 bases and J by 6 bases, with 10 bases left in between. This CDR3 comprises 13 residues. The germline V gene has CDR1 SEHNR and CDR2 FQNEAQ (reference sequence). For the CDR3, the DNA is TGTGCCAGCAGCACGCAGGGGTCCGGGGAGCTGTTTTTT. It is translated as CASSTQGSGELFF.

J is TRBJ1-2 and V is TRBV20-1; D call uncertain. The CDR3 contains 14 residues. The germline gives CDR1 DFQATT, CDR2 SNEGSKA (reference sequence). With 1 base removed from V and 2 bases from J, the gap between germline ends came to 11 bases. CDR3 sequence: CSARVPAANYGYTF. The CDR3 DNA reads TGCAGTGCTAGAGTTCCCGCGGCGAACTATGGCTACACCTTC.

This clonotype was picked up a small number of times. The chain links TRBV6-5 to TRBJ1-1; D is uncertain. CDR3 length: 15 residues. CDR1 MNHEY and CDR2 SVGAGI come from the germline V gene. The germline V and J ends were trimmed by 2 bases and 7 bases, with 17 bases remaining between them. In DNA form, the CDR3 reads TGTGCCAGCAGTTACCTAATGGAGGGAGTGGTTGAAGCTTTCTTT. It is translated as CASSYLMEGVVEAFF.

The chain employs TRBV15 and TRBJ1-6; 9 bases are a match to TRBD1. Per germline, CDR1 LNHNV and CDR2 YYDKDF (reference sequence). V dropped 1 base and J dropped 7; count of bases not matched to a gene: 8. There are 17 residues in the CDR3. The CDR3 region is CATSRVLWDRANSPLHF. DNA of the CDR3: TGTGCCACCAGCAGAGTTCTGTGGGACAGGGCGAATTCACCCCTCCACTTT.

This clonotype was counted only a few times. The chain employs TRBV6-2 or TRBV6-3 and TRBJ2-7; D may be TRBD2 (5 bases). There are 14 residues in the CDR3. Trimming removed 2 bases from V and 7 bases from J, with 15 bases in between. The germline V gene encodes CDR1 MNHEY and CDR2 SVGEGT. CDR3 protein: CASSYGVARGEQYF. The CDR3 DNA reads TGTGCCAGCAGTTACGGGGTAGCCAGAGGGGAGCAGTACTTC.

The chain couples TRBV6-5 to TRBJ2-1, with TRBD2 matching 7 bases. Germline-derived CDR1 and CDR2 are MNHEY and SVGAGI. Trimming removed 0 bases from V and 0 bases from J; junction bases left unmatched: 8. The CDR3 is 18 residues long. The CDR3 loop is CASSYSISGGGSYNEQFF. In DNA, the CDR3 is TGTGCCAGCAGTTACTCGATATCAGGCGGGGGCTCCTACAATGAGCAGTTCTTC.

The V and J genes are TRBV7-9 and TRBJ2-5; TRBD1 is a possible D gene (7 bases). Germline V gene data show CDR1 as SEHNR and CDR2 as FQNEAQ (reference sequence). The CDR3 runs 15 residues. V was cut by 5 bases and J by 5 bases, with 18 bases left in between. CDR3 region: CASSDRAAAGETQYF. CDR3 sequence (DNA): TGTGCCAGCAGCGACAGGGCGGCAGCGGGTGAGACCCAGTACTTC. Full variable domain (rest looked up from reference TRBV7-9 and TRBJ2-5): DTGVSQNPRHKITKRGQNVTFRCDPISEHNRLYWYRQTLGQGPEFLTYFQNEAQLEKSRLLSDRFSAERPKGSFSTLEIQRTEQGDSAMYLCASSDRAAAGETQYFGPGTRLLVL.

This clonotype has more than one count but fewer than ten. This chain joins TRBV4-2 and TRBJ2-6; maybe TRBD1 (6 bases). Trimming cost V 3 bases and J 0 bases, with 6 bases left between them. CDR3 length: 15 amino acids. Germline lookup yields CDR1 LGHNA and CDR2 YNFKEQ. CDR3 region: CASSQDSSGANVLTF. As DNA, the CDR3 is TGTGCCAGCAGCCAGGACAGCTCTGGGGCCAACGTCCTGACTTTC.

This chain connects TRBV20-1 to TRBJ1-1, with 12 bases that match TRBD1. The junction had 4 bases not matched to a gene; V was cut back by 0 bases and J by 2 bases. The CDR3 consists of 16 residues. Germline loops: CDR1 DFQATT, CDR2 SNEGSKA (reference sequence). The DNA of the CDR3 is TGCAGTGCTAGAGATTGGGACAGGGGGCGTAACACTGAAGCTTTCTTT. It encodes CSARDWDRGRNTEAFF.

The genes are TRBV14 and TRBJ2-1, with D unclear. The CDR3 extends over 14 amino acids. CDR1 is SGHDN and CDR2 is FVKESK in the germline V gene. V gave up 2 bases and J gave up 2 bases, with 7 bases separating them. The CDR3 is CASSQLGTYNEQFF. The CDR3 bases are TGTGCCAGCAGCCAATTGGGCACCTACAATGAGCAGTTCTTC.

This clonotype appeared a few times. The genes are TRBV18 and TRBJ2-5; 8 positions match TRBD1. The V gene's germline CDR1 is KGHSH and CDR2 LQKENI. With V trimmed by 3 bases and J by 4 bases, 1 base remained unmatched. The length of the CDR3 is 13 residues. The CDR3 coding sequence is TGTGCCAGCTCACCGGGACAGGCAGAGACCCAGTACTTC. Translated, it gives CASSPGQAETQYF.